The present entry profiles one T cell receptor (beta chain) with its context. As yet, its antigen is unknown. The same CDR3 is also encoded by other DNA sequences in this sample. This record comes from a study of graft-versus-host responses after intestinal transplantation. Study information: Induction using anti-thymocyte globulin, followed by tacrolimus and steroids for 2 to 4 years, was given to all recipients.

Sequencing used immunoSEQ multiplex PCR; TCRdb keeps in-frame clones, though not all of them. The top ten clones hold less than 2% of a sample with about 63,000 clones, about 89% of them seen once. General observations from the study: Analysis identified GvH clones in recipient marrow, with some appearing first in ileum or blood. Early post-transplant HvG declines showed an association with peak circulating GvH clone levels.

Graft tissue was processed to release intraepithelial and lamina propria lymphocytes. Germline V gives CDR1 SGHRS, CDR2 YFSETQ. Unmatched junction bases numbered 7, after V lost 0 bases and J lost 0 bases. The CDR3 consists of 17 residues. Sample: ileum tissue, taken approximately 56 weeks after transplant. The chain is built from TRBV5-1 and TRBJ1-1; 8 positions agree with TRBD1. The TCR comes from a human patient who received an intestinal transplant, so some T cells may come from the graft donor. The CDR3 bases are TGCGCCAGCAGCTTGGAGGTGACAGGGGTGTTGAACACTGAAGCTTTCTTT. Translation: CASSLEVTGVLNTEAFF. Full variable domain (remainder filled in from reference TRBV5-1 and TRBJ1-1): KAGVTQTPRYLIKTRGQQVTLSCSPISGHRSVSWYQQTPGQGLQFLFEYFSETQRNKGNFPGRFSGRQFSNSRSEMNVSTLELGDSALYLCASSLEVTGVLNTEAFFGQGTRLTVV.